Below are 14 T cell receptor beta chains sequenced from a single sample in a study of OX40 agonist ivuxolimab in advanced cancers. Clones were sequenced by immunoSEQ multiplex PCR, and TCRdb holds only the in-frame ones, with some missing. The profile shows 47,000 or so clones, 70% to 90% of them singletons. The source material was CD4+ or CD8+ T cells sorted from blood, sampled in a trial of the OX40 agonist ivuxolimab. The receptors stem from an adult with an advanced solid tumor such as melanoma, head and neck, liver or kidney cancer.

The CDR3 DNA reads TGTGCCAGCAGCCAAGAAGGGCAGGGATTGAATAATGAGCAGTTCTTC. It translates to CASSQEGQGLNNEQFF. The chain employs TRBV4-2 and TRBJ2-1, with D possibly TRBD1 on 5 matching bases. Germline V CDR1 and CDR2: LGHNA, YNFKEQ. V was shortened by 0 bases and J by 7 bases, with 16 bases between the two germline ends. The CDR3 runs 16 residues.

V gene TRBV2 combines with J gene TRBJ2-3; 12 nucleotides agree with TRBD2. The CDR3 extends over 19 amino acids. Germline lookup yields CDR1 SNHLY and CDR2 FYNNEI. V was clipped by 0 bases and J by 5 bases; unmatched bases: 12. The CDR3 nucleotides are TGTGCCAGCAGTGAAGCGCTTCCTAGCGGGGGGGCCATGGTAGATACGCAGTATTTT. This translates into CASSEALPSGGAMVDTQYF. Using reference TRBV2 and TRBJ2-3 for the parts outside the CDR3, the full variable domain is EPEVTQTPSHQVTQMGQEVILRCVPISNHLYFYWYRQILGQKVEFLVSFYNNEISEKSEIFDDQFSVERPDGSNFTLKIRSTKLEDSAMYFCASSEALPSGGAMVDTQYFGPGTRLTVL.

This clone occurred once. V usage is TRBV5-6 and J usage is TRBJ2-1; a weak D match, TRBD1 (5 bases). V was trimmed by 0 bases and J by 0 bases, leaving 7 bases between them. The CDR3 has 15 residues. Per germline, CDR1 SGHDT and CDR2 YYEEEE. The CDR3 here is CASSLGQGSYNEQFF. As DNA, the CDR3 is TGTGCCAGCAGCTTGGGCCAGGGCTCCTACAATGAGCAGTTCTTC.

The rearrangement links TRBV9 to TRBJ2-3; D assignment may be TRBD1 or TRBD2 (6 bases each). V was clipped by 0 bases and J by 2 bases, with 10 bases between them. Germline V gives CDR1 SGDLS, CDR2 YYNGEE. This CDR3 is 15 amino acids long. CDR3 residues: CASSVGGGPTDTQYF. The CDR3 DNA is TGTGCCAGCAGCGTAGGAGGGGGGCCCACAGATACGCAGTATTTT.

The count of this clone is one. The V and J genes are TRBV12-5 and TRBJ1-1, with TRBD1 matching over 7 bases. This CDR3 has 15 amino acids. Germline loops: CDR1 LGHNT, CDR2 FRNRAP. The junction had 5 bases not matched to a gene; V was cut back by 3 bases and J by 1 base. The CDR3 reads CASGFGTARNTEAFF. CDR3 DNA: TGTGCTAGTGGTTTCGGGACAGCGAGGAACACTGAAGCTTTCTTT.

In its sample, this clone was seen once. V and J are TRBV27 and TRBJ1-1; D not resolved. The V gene lost 3 bases and the J gene lost 1 base, with 9 bases spanning the gap. This CDR3 has 14 residues. Germline V CDR1 and CDR2: MNHEY, SMNVEV (reference sequence). The CDR3 protein is CASSFDAGNTEAFF. The CDR3 DNA sequence: TGTGCCAGCAGTTTTGATGCGGGGAACACTGAAGCTTTCTTT.

V is TRBV2 and J is TRBJ2-7; maybe TRBD2 (6 bases). V was trimmed by 0 bases and J by 3 bases, leaving 18 bases between them. In germline, CDR1 is SNHLY, CDR2 FYNNEI. The CDR3 extends over 17 amino acids. CDR3 sequence (DNA): TGTGCCAGCAGTGAAGCGCTGGCTAGCGAGATTGACTACGAGCAGTACTTC. This translates into CASSEALASEIDYEQYF.

The chain links TRBV29-1 to TRBJ2-5; a weak D match, TRBD1 (7 bases). CDR1 is SQVTM and CDR2 is ANQGSEA in the germline V gene. CDR3 length: 14 amino acids. Trimming shortened V by 7 bases and J by 5 bases, and 20 bases separated the two germline ends. CDR3: CSASPQGGLETQYF. The CDR3 DNA sequence: TGCAGCGCCTCCCCCCAGGGGGGTCTTGAGACCCAGTACTTC.

This chain connects TRBV29-1 to TRBJ2-4; a possible D gene is TRBD1 (5 bases). The length of the CDR3 is 15 residues. Trimming stripped 6 bases from V and 0 bases from J, with 15 bases between. Germline V gene lookup returns CDR1 SQVTM and CDR2 ANQGSEA. CDR3 in DNA: TGCAGCGTCATACTGCAGGGTTTAGCCAAAAACATTCAGTACTTC. This translates into CSVILQGLAKNIQYF. Drawing the rest from reference TRBV29-1 and TRBJ2-4, the complete variable domain is SAVISQKPSRDICQRGTSLTIQCQVDSQVTMMFWYRQQPGQSLTLIATANQGSEATYESGFVIDKFPISRPNLTFSTLTVSNMSPEDSSIYLCSVILQGLAKNIQYFGAGTRLSVL.

The rearrangement joins TRBV27 to TRBJ1-2; maybe TRBD1 (5 bases). CDR1 is MNHEY and CDR2 is SMNVEV in the germline V gene (reference sequence). This CDR3 has 14 residues. Trimming took 6 bases from V and 5 from J, leaving 16 bases between them. The CDR3 DNA reads as TGTGCCAGCAGCGACAGTGGTAAGGGGTATGGCTACACCTTC. It yields the protein CASSDSGKGYGYTF.

This rearrangement joins TRBV7-6 to TRBJ2-2, with D unclear. The V end lost 1 base, the J end lost 6 bases, and 9 bases lay between the germline ends. The germline V gene has CDR1 SGHVS and CDR2 FNYEAQ. The CDR3 is 14 amino acids. Here the CDR3 reads CASSLDSFAGELFF. CDR3 sequence (DNA): TGTGCCAGCAGCTTAGACAGTTTCGCCGGGGAGCTGTTTTTT.

This chain connects TRBV20-1 to TRBJ1-2; D is unresolved. The CDR3 loop spans 11 amino acids. The ends were cut back, 6 bases at V and 4 bases at J, with 9 bases in the middle. The V gene's germline CDR1 is DFQATT and CDR2 SNEGSKA (reference sequence). The CDR3 spells CSARTSYGYTF. As DNA, the CDR3 is TGCAGTGCGCGGACTTCCTATGGCTACACCTTC.

This clone was observed a single time. This rearrangement joins TRBV6-5 to TRBJ1-5, with 8 bases identical to TRBD1. This CDR3 is built from 14 residues. The J segment lost 5 bases and the V segment lost 6 bases, leaving 6 bases of the junction unmatched. Germline V gives CDR1 MNHEY, CDR2 SVGAGI. CDR3 protein: CASRDQGAYQPQHF. CDR3 nucleotides: TGTGCCAGCAGAGACCAGGGGGCTTATCAGCCCCAGCATTTT.

This clone showed up just once. The rearrangement joins TRBV27 to TRBJ2-3, with 10 bases fitting TRBD2. CDR3 size: 18 residues. Germline CDR1 reads MNHEY; CDR2 reads SMNVEV (reference sequence). The V segment lost 3 bases and the J segment 4 bases; nucleotides outside the gene matches: 13. The CDR3 DNA reads TGTGCCAGCAGTTTGAGGGTACAGCGGGGGGGCCTTTCAGATACGCAGTATTTT. Protein: CASSLRVQRGGLSDTQYF.